This T cell receptor beta chain was recovered during a study of cytotoxic CD8 clonotypes in ibrutinib-treated CLL. Findings and caveats of the study: Clonality was elevated at ibrutinib response and had returned toward baseline at progression.

The CDR3 loop spans 15 amino acids. Germline loops: CDR1 KGHSH, CDR2 LQKENI. V lost 4 bases, J lost 2 bases, and 9 bases lay in between. As regards this clone: The antigen remains undetermined.

Approximately 1.8 micrograms of genomic DNA came from cryopreserved PBMCs for TCR beta libraries. Depth targeted 1 in 200,000 to 1 in 1 million T cells, averaging approximately 10x coverage per clonotype. Sequencing was performed with immunoSEQ multiplex PCR; in TCRdb, only in-frame clones are kept and a portion is missing. The table shows 150,000 to 200,000 clones, with roughly 90% occurring only once. This clonotype originated in a human donor with chronic lymphocytic leukemia. The source was PBMCs, collected at disease progression, from a patient treated with ibrutinib. The V and J genes are TRBV18 and TRBJ2-6; D possibly corresponds to TRBD2 (5 bases). The CDR3 reads CASSLSGTGANVLTF. CDR3 in DNA: TGTGCCAGCTCACTGAGCGGTACTGGGGCCAACGTCCTGACTTTC.